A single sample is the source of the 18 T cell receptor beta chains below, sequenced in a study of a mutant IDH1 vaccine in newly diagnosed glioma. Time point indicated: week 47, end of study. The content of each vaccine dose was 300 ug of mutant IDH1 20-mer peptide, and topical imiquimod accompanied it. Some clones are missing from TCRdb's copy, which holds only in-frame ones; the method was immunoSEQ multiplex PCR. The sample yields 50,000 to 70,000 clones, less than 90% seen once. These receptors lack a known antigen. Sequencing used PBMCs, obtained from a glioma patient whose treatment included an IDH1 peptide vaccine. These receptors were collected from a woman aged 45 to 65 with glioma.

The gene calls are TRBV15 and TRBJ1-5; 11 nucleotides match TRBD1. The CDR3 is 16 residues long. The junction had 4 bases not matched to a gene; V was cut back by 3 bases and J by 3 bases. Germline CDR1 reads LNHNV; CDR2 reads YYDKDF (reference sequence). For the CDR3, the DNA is TGTGCCACCAGCAGTGGGACAGGGGGAATCAATCAGCCCCAGCATTTT. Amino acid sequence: CATSSGTGGINQPQHF.

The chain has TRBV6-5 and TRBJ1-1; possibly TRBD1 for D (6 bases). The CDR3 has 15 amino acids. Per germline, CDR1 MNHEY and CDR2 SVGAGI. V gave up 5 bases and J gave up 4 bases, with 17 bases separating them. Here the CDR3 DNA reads TGTGCCAGCAGTCCCTACGCCAAGACAGGCACTGAAGCTTTCTTT. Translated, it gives CASSPYAKTGTEAFF.

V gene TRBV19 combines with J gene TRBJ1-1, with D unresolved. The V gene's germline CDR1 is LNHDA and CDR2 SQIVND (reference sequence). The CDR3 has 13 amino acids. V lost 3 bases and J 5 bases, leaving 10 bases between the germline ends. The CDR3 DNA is TGTGCCAGTAGTATTGGAAGGGAGACTGAAGCTTTCTTT. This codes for CASSIGRETEAFF.

The CDR3 nucleotides are TGTGCCAGCAGCGCAATAAGCTATGGCTACACCTTC. Translating it yields CASSAISYGYTF. The chain uses TRBV9 and TRBJ1-2; no clear D gene. The V end was cut by 3 bases, the J end by 4 bases, with 7 bases between. There are 12 residues in the CDR3. Germline values: CDR1 SGDLS, CDR2 YYNGEE.

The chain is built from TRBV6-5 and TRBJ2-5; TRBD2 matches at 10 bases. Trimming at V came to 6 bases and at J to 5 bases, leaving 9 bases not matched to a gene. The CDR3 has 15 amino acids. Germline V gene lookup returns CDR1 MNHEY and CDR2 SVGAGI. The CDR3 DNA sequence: TGTGCCAGCAGCCCCAGCGGGGGGGCCGGGGAGACCCAGTACTTC. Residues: CASSPSGGAGETQYF.

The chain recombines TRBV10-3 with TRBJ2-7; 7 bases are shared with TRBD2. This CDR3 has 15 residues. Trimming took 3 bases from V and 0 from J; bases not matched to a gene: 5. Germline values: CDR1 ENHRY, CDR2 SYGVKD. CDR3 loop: CAISDPAGSSYEQYF. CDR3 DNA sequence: TGTGCCATCAGTGATCCAGCGGGGAGCTCCTACGAGCAGTACTTC.

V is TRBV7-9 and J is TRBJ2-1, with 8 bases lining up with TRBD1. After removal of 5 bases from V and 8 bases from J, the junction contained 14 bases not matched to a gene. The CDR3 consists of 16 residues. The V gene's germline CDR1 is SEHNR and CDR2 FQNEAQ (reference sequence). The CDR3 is CASSTSHRGMNDEQFF. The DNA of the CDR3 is TGTGCCAGCAGCACCTCCCACAGGGGGATGAACGATGAGCAGTTCTTC. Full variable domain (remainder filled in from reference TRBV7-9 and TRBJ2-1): DTGVSQNPRHKITKRGQNVTFRCDPISEHNRLYWYRQTLGQGPEFLTYFQNEAQLEKSRLLSDRFSAERPKGSFSTLEIQRTEQGDSAMYLCASSTSHRGMNDEQFFGPGTRLTVL.

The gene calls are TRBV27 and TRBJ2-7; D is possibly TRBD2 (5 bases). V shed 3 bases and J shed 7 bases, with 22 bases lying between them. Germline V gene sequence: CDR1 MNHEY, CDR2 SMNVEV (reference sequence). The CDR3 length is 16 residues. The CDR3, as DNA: TGTGCCAGCAGTTTCGGAGGAGGCCAACTTTTGGGGGAGCAGTACTTC. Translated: CASSFGGGQLLGEQYF.

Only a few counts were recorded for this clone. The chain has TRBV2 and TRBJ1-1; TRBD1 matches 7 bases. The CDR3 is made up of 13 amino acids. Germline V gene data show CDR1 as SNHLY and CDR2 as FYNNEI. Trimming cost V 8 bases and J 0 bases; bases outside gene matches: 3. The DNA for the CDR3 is TGTGCCAGCGGGACAGAATTGAACACTGAAGCTTTCTTT. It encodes CASGTELNTEAFF.

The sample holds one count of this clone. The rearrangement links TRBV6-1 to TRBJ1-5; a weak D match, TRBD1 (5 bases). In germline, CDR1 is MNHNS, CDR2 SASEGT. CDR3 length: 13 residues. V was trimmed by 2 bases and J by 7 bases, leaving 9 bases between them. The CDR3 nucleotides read TGTGCCAGCAGTGAACAGGGCCACCAGCCCCAGCATTTT. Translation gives CASSEQGHQPQHF.

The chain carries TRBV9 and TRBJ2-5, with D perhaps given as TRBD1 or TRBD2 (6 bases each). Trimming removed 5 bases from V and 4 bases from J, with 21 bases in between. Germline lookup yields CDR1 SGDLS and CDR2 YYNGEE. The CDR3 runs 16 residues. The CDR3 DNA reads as TGTGCCAGCAGTGAGGGGGAGGAGGGGCGAGGAGAGACCCAGTACTTC. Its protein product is CASSEGEEGRGETQYF.

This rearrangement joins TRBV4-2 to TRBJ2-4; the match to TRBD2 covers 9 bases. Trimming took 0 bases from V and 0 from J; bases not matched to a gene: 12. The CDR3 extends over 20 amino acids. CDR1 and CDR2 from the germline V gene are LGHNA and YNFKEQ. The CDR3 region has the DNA TGTGCCAGCAGCCAAGATTTGGCTAGCGGGGAGGGGATAGCCAAAAACATTCAGTACTTC. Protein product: CASSQDLASGEGIAKNIQYF.

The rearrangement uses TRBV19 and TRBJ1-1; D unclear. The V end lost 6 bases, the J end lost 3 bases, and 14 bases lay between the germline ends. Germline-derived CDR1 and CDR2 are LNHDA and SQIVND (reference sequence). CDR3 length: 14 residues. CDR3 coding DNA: TGTGCCAGTAGCGTGACACCGGTGGACACTGAAGCTTTCTTT. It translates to CASSVTPVDTEAFF.

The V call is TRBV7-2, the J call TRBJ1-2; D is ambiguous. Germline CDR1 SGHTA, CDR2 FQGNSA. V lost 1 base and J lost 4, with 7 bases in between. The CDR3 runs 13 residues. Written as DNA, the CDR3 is TGTGCCAGCAGCTTAGTAGAGCGCTATGGCTACACCTTC. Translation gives CASSLVERYGYTF.

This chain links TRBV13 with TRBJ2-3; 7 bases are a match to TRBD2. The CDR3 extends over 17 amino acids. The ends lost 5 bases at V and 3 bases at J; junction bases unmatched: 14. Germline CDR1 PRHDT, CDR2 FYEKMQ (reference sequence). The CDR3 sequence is CASSRPGTTKETDTQYF. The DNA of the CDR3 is TGTGCCAGCAGCAGGCCCGGGACTACAAAGGAGACAGATACGCAGTATTTT.

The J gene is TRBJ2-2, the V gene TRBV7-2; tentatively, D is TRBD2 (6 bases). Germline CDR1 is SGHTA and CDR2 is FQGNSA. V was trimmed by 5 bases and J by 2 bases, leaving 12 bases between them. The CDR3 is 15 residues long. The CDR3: CASSRGLGNTGELFF. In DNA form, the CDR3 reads TGTGCCAGCAGCCGGGGGTTAGGTAACACCGGGGAGCTGTTTTTT.

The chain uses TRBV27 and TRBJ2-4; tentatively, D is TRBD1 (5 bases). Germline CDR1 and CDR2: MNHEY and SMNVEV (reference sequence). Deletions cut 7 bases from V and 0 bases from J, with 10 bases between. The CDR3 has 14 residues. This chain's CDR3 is CASKEGVAKNIQYF. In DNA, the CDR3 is TGTGCCAGCAAGGAAGGGGTAGCCAAAAACATTCAGTACTTC.

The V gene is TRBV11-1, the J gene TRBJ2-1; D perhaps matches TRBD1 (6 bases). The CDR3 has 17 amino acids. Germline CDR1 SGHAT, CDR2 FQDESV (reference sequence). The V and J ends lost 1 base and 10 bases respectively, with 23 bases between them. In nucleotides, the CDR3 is TGTGCCAGCAGCTTAGGACGGCCGGGCTGGGGGCTCGGGGAGCAGTTCTTC. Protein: CASSLGRPGWGLGEQFF.